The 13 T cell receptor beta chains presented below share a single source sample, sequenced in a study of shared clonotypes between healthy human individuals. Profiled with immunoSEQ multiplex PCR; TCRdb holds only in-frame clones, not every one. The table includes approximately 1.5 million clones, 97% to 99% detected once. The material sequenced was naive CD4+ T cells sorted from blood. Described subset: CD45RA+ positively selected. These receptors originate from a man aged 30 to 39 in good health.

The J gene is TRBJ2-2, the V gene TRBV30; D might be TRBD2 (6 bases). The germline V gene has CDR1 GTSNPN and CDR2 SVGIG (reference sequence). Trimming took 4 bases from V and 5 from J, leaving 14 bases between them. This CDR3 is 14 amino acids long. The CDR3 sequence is CAWTKVLATGELFF. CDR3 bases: TGTGCCTGGACAAAGGTACTAGCAACCGGGGAGCTGTTTTTT.

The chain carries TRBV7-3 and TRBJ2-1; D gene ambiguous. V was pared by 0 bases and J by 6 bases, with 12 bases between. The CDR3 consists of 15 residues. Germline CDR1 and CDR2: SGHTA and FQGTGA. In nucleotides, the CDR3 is TGTGCCAGCAGCTTAACGTTAGGCCTTATCAATGAGCAGTTCTTC. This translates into CASSLTLGLINEQFF.

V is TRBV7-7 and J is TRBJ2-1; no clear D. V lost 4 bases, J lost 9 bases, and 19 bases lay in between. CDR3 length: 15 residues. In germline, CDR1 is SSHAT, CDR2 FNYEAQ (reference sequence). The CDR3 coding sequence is TGTGCCAGCAGCTCCGGGTCCCTAGGTGTCGGTGAGCAGTTCTTC. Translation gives CASSSGSLGVGEQFF.

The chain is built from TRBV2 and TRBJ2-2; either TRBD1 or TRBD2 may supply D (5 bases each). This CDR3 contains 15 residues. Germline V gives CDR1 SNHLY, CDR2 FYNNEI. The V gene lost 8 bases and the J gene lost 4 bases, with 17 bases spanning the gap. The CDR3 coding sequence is TGTGCCAGCGGGGCAGTCGGGGTCGCCACCGGGGAGCTGTTTTTT. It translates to CASGAVGVATGELFF.

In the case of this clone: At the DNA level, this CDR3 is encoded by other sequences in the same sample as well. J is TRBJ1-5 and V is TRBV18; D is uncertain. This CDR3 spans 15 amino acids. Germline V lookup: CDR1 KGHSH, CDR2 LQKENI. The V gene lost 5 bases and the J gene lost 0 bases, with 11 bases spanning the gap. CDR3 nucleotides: TGTGCCAGCTCAAGGACGGTCAATAGCAATCAGCCCCAGCATTTT. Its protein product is CASSRTVNSNQPQHF.

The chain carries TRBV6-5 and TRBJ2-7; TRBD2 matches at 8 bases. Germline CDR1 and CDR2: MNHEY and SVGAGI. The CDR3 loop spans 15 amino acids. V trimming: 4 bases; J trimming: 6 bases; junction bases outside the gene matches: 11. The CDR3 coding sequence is TGTGCCAGCAGTTTAGGTGGGACTAGGGTCGGCGAGCAGTACTTC. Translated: CASSLGGTRVGEQYF.

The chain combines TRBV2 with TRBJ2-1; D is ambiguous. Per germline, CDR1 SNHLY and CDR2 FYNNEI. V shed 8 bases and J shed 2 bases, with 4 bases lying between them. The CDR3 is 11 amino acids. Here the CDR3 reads CASLAYNEQFF. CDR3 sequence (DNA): TGTGCCAGCTTGGCCTACAATGAGCAGTTCTTC.

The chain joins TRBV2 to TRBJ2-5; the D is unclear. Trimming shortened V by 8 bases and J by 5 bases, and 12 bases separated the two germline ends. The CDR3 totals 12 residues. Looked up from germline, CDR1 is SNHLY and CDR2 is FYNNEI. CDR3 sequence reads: CASADASETQYF. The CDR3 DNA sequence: TGTGCCAGCGCCGACGCCTCTGAGACCCAGTACTTC. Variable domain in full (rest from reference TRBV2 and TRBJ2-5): EPEVTQTPSHQVTQMGQEVILRCVPISNHLYFYWYRQILGQKVEFLVSFYNNEISEKSEIFDDQFSVERPDGSNFTLKIRSTKLEDSAMYFCASADASETQYFGPGTRLLVL.

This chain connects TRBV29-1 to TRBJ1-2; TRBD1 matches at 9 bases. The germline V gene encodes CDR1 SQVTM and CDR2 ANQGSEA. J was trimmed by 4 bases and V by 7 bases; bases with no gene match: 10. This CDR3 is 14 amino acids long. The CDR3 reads CSAHSWGQGYGYTF. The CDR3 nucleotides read TGCAGCGCCCACTCATGGGGACAGGGCTATGGCTACACCTTC.

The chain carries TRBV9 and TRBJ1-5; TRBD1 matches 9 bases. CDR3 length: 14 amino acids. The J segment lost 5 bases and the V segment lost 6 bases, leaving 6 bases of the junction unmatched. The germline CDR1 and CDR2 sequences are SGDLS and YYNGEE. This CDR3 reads CASNTTGGDQPQHF. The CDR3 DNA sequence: TGTGCCAGCAACACGACAGGGGGAGATCAGCCCCAGCATTTT.

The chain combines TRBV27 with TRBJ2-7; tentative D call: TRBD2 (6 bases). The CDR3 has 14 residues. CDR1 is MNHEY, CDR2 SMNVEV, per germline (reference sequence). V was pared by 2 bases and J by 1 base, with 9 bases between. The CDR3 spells CASSLMGGSYEQYF. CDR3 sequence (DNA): TGTGCCAGCAGTTTAATGGGGGGATCCTACGAGCAGTACTTC.

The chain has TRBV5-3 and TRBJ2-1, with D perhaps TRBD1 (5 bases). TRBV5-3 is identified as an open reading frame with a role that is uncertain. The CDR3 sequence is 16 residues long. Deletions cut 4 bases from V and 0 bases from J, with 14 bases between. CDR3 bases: TGTGCCAGAAGCCTCCGACAGCTCTTCTCCTACAATGAGCAGTTCTTC. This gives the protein CARSLRQLFSYNEQFF.

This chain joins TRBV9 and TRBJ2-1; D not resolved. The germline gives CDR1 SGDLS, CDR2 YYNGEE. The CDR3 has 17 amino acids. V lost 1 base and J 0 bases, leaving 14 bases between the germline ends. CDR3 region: CASSVSPPRSSYNEQFF. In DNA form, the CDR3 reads TGTGCCAGCAGCGTAAGCCCTCCCAGGAGCTCCTACAATGAGCAGTTCTTC.